This T cell receptor (beta chain) was documented in a study of T cell changes during pregnancy in multiple sclerosis. The CDR3 is 11 amino acids. CDR1 is SEHNR and CDR2 is FQNEAQ in the germline V gene (reference sequence). Trimming removed 2 bases from V and 7 bases from J, with 6 bases in between. Generated by immunoSEQ multiplex PCR, the TCRdb table keeps only in-frame clones and is missing some. The top ten clones hold approximately 1.7% of a sample with around 95,000 clones, about 94% of them seen once. This specimen was peripheral blood, taken after pregnancy. V gene TRBV7-9 combines with J gene TRBJ2-7; weak D call: TRBD2 (5 bases). The TCR comes from a female donor in good health, enrolled as a control in a pregnancy study. CDR3 in amino acids: CASSLTGEQYF. The CDR3 nucleotides are TGTGCCAGCAGCTTAACGGGGGAGCAGTACTTC.